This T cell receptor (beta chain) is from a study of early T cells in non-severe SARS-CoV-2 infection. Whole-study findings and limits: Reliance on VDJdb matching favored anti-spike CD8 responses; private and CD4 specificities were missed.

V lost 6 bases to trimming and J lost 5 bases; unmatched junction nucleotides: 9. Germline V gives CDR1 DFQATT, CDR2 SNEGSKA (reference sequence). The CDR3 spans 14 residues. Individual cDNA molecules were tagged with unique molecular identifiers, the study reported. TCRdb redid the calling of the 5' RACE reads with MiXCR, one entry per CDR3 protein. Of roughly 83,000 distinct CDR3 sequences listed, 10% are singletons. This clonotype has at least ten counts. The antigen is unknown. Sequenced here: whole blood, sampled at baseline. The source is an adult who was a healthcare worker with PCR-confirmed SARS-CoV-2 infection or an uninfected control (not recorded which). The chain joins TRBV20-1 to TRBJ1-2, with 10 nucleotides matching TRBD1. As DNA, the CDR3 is TGCAGTGCCAACAGGGACAGGGGTCTATATGGCTACACCTTC. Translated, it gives CSANRDRGLYGYTF.